This T cell receptor beta chain was sequenced for a study of cytomegalovirus exposure and HLA in healthy donors. Study findings and constraints: The study reported that TCR beta sequences accurately predicted HLA-A and HLA-B alleles in most subjects. It was likely that a cluster of highly shared sequence variants was a sequencing artifact.

The CDR3 contains 12 residues. The germline V gene has CDR1 MGHDK and CDR2 SYGVNS. Trimming left V 7 bases short and J 11 bases short, with 17 bases between. A word on this clone: The antigen remains unidentified.

PCR involved 60 Vbeta and 13 Jbeta primers. Original processing notes: Per a later analysis, the number of unique TCR beta chains was some 80 million, of which about 11 million were shared. Sequencing used immunoSEQ multiplex PCR; TCRdb keeps in-frame clones, though not all of them. D and trimming were read from the DNA, whereas the V and J calls and clone size are those reported in that table. The sample contains 150,000 to 200,000 clones, 60% to 85% of which appear only once. The receptor's source is a woman aged 45-65 years in good health and CMV-seropositive. The rearrangement joins TRBV25-1 to TRBJ1-1; tentative D call: TRBD1 (6 bases). The sequenced sample consisted of PBMCs. The CDR3 sequence: CASNAQGLSAFF. CDR3 in DNA: TGTGCCAGCAATGCACAGGGTCTTTCGGCTTTCTTT.